This entry describes one TCR beta chain. Its antigen is as yet unknown. The data were taken from a study of T cell responses to AZD1222 COVID-19 vaccine. Sequencing used immunoSEQ multiplex PCR; TCRdb keeps in-frame clones, though not all of them. The repertoire holds 150,000 to 200,000 clones, over 85% seen once, with approximately 3.9% in the top ten. Trimming cost V 3 bases and J 6 bases; bases outside gene matches: 10. Germline CDR1 KGHSH, CDR2 LQKENI. The length of the CDR3 is 15 residues. Study observations and caveats: The donor cohort was predominantly white British with a female majority, and clonal diversity may have been underestimated. Regions 160-218 and 743-854 held dominance among vaccine-associated CD4 TCRs, which spanned spike. Researchers took repertoire samples only after the peak T cell response had come. Recipients of AZD1222 seropositive at baseline numbered only 6 or 7.

The specimen was peripheral blood, collected on day 0 of AZD1222 vaccination. This sequence was found in an adult in good health. V and J are TRBV18 and TRBJ1-2; 7 bases are a match to TRBD1. The CDR3 DNA reads as TGTGCCAGCTCACCTTTAGACAGGGCCCCTCATGGCTACACCTTC. It is translated as CASSPLDRAPHGYTF.